This T cell receptor (beta chain) was profiled in a study of a mutant IDH1 vaccine in newly diagnosed glioma. At the level of the study: Initiation of the vaccine course occurred 4-6 weeks after radiotherapy alone, or alongside temozolomide cycles. Pretreatment consisted of radiotherapy, temozolomide, or both, with most receiving both. General study results and limits: Seemingly, pseudoprogression had no relation to changes in the top peripheral T cell clonotypes.

Measured with immunoSEQ multiplex PCR; TCRdb has only the in-frame clones, and not every one. In the table there are approximately 30,000 clones, about 76% of which are singletons. For this clone: Its antigen is unknown.

Time point specified: week 35, safety follow-up. Vaccination comprised doses that each held 300 ug of mutant IDH1 20-mer peptide, plus topical imiquimod. Patients in the study were vaccinated eight times, receiving shots in weeks 1, 3, 5, 7, 11, 15, 19 and 23. The sequences come from PBMCs, collected from a glioma patient whose treatment included an IDH1 peptide vaccine. The sequence was collected from a man aged 50 to 60 with glioma.

The CDR3: CAISDKGTSTDTQYF. The CDR3 DNA is TGTGCCATCAGTGACAAGGGGACGAGCACAGATACGCAGTATTTT. V usage is TRBV10-3 and J usage is TRBJ2-3; either TRBD1 or TRBD2 may fit D (5 bases each). The CDR3 is made up of 15 amino acids. Germline lookup yields CDR1 ENHRY and CDR2 SYGVKD. V lost 3 bases to trimming and J lost 0 bases, with 10 bases between them.